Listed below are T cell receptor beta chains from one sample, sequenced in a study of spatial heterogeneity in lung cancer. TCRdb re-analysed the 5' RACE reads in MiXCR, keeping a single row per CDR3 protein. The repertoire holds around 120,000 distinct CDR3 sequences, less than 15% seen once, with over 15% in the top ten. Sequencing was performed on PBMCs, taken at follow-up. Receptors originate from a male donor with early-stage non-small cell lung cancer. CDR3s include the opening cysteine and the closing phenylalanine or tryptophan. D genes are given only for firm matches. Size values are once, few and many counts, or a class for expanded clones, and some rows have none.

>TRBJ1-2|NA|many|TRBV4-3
CASSQDLGTYGYTF
TGCGCCAGCAGCCAAGATTTAGGGACCTATGGCTACACCTTC
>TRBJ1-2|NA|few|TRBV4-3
CASSQDQAYYGYTF
TGCGCCAGCAGCCAAGATCAGGCGTACTATGGCTACACCTTC
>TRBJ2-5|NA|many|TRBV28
CASSQGLETQYF
TGTGCCAGCAGTCAGGGGTTAGAGACCCAGTACTTC
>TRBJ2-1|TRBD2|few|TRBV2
CASKEAGVYNEQFF
TGTGCCAGCAAGGAGGCGGGGGTGTACAATGAGCAGTTCTTC
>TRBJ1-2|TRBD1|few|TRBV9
CASSVEAQGAFNYGYTF
TGTGCCAGCAGCGTAGAGGCCCAGGGGGCTTTTAACTATGGCTACACCTTC
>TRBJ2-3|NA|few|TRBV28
CASAIQSPDTQYF
TGTGCCAGCGCCATTCAAAGTCCAGATACGCAGTATTTT
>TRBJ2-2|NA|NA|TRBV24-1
CATSDWGRGNTGELFF
TGTGCCACCAGTGATTGGGGCAGGGGGAACACCGGGGAGCTGTTTTTT
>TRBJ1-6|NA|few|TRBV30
CAWSPGAGYNSPLHF
TGTGCCTGGAGTCCAGGGGCAGGGTATAATTCACCCCTCCACTTT
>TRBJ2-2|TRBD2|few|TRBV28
CASSVQRDSRELFF
TGTGCCAGCAGTGTCCAGCGGGACTCACGGGAGCTGTTTTTT
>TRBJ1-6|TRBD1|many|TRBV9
CASSTEQGAVESPLHF
TGTGCCAGCAGCACGGAACAGGGGGCAGTGGAATCACCCCTCCACTTT
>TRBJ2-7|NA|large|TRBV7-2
CASRYRVAEQYF
TGTGCCAGCAGGTACAGGGTGGCCGAGCAGTACTTC
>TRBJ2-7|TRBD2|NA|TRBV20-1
CSANSGGGRDEQYF
TGCAGTGCTAATAGCGGGGGAGGCAGAGACGAGCAGTACTTC
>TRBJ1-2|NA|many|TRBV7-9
CASSLQGGYTF
TGTGCCAGCAGCTTACAGGGTGGCTACACCTTC
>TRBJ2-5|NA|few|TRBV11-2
CASTYGETQYF
TGTGCCAGCACTTATGGGGAGACCCAGTACTTC
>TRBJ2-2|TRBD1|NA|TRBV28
CASSTPGQKFSTGELFF
TGTGCCAGCAGTACCCCGGGACAGAAGTTTAGCACCGGGGAGCTGTTTTTT
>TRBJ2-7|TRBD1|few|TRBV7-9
CASILGGQGDEQYF
TGTGCCAGCATCCTGGGGGGACAGGGCGACGAGCAGTACTTC
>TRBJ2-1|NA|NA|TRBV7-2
CASSLDLYNEQFF
TGTGCCAGCAGCTTAGACCTCTACAATGAGCAGTTCTTC
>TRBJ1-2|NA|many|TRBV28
CASSNSVYGYTF
TGTGCCAGCAGTAACTCGGTCTATGGCTACACCTTC
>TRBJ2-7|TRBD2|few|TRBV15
CATSRELAGTAGEQYF
TGTGCCACCAGCAGAGAACTAGCGGGGACCGCAGGCGAGCAGTACTTC
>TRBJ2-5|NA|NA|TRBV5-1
CASSLEGRETQYF
TGCGCCAGCAGCTTGGAAGGCCGTGAGACCCAGTACTTC
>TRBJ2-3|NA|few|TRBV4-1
CASSQDRRGPDTQYF
TGCGCCAGCAGCCAAGATCGGAGGGGGCCAGATACGCAGTATTTT
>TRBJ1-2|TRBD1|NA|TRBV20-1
CSTSQGAVNYGYTF
TGCAGTACTTCACAGGGGGCGGTAAACTATGGCTACACCTTC
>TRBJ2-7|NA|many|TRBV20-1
CSARDGGISYEQYF
TGCAGTGCTAGAGATGGAGGGATCTCCTACGAGCAGTACTTC
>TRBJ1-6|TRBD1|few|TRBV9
CASSVGQGFSSPLHF
TGTGCCAGCAGCGTCGGACAGGGTTTCAGTTCACCCCTCCACTTT
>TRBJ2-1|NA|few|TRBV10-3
CAIRAGAHEQFF
TGTGCCATCAGAGCAGGGGCTCATGAGCAGTTCTTC
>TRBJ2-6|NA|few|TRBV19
CASSMTGQLISGANVLTF
TGTGCCAGTAGTATGACAGGCCAGCTCATCTCTGGGGCCAACGTCCTGACTTTC
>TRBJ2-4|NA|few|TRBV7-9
CASTEGQDIQYF
TGTGCCAGCACCGAGGGGCAGGACATTCAGTACTTC
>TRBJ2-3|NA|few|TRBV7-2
CASSLPSTDTQYF
TGTGCCAGCAGTCTGCCTAGCACAGATACGCAGTATTTT
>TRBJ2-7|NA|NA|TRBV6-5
CASSYSQRAGSYEQYF
TGTGCCAGCAGTTACAGCCAAAGGGCGGGCTCCTACGAGCAGTACTTC
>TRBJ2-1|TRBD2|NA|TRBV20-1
CSAGLRGGAANEQFF
TGCAGTGCTGGCCTTCGCGGGGGGGCCGCGAATGAGCAGTTCTTC
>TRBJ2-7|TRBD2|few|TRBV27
CASRPPATGGEQYF
TGTGCCAGCAGACCCCCCGCGACGGGAGGAGAGCAGTACTTC
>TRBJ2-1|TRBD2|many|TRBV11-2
CASSLSSGGAGFEQFF
TGTGCCAGCAGCTTGAGTAGCGGGGGTGCCGGGTTTGAGCAGTTCTTC
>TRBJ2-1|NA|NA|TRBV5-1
CASSLEQSGRFF
TGCGCCAGCAGCTTGGAACAGTCAGGGCGGTTCTTC
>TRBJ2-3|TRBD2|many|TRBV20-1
CSARPTSGVTDTQYF
TGCAGTGCTAGACCGACTAGCGGGGTCACAGATACGCAGTATTTT
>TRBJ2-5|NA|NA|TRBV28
CASSLRGSRGETQYF
TGTGCCAGCAGTTTACGAGGTAGCAGGGGCGAGACCCAGTACTTC
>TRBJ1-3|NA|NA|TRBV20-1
CSATRRTAGPSGNTIYF
TGCAGTGCTACAAGACGGACAGCCGGACCCTCTGGAAACACCATATATTTT
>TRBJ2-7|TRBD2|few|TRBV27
CASSPEQRGVSYEQYF
TGTGCCAGCAGTCCCGAACAGCGGGGGGTCTCCTACGAGCAGTACTTC
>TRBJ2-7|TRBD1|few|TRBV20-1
CSARIQTGVYEQYF
TGCAGTGCTAGAATTCAAACAGGGGTCTACGAGCAGTACTTC
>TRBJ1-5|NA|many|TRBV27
CASTTFGQPQHF
TGTGCCAGCACCACCTTCGGTCAGCCCCAGCATTTT
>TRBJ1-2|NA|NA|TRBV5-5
CASSLSGQVYGYTF
TGTGCCAGCAGCTTGTCGGGGCAGGTCTATGGCTACACCTTC
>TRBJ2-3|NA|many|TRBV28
CASSLGTPDTQYF
TGTGCCAGCAGCCTTGGGACCCCAGATACGCAGTATTTT
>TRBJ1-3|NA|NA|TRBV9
CASSSRQRSSGNTIYF
TGTGCCAGCAGCTCCCGACAGCGAAGCTCTGGAAACACCATATATTTT
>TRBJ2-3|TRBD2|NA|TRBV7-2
CASSLGGGAIDTQYF
TGTGCCAGCAGCTTAGGCGGGGGGGCAATCGATACGCAGTATTTT
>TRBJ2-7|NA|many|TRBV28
CASSTIASPYEQYF
TGTGCCAGCAGTACGATAGCGTCACCCTACGAGCAGTACTTC